This T cell receptor beta chain was observed in a study of T cells in Graves' hyperthyroidism and ophthalmopathy. Overall study context: Upon initial diagnosis and before any treatment, peripheral blood was collected.

Orbital computed tomography and thyroid ultrasound, together with serum TRAb and thyroxine and clinical symptoms, were used for diagnoses. Regions amplified from RNA transcripts were the TCR beta CDR3 regions. First-round RT-PCR with HTBI primers amplified the TCR CDR3 region. Each CDR3 protein gets one entry after TCRdb re-called the multiplex PCR reads with MiXCR. The sample lists approximately 400,000 distinct CDR3 sequences, over 11% occurring once. The germline CDR1 and CDR2 sequences are MNHEY and SMNVEV (reference sequence). Between the trimmed V and J ends, which lost 9 bases and 1 base, there was a span of 12 bases. CDR3 length: 13 amino acids. This clonotype was detected only a few times.

The chain joins TRBV27 to TRBJ1-1; maybe TRBD1 (6 bases). The sample consisted of blood. This clonotype was sampled from a woman in her fifties or sixties with Graves' hyperthyroidism. CDR3 DNA sequence: TGTGCCAGTGGGTCGACAGGGAACACTGAAGCTTTCTTT. It yields the protein CASGSTGNTEAFF.